The rows below give T cell receptor beta chains drawn from one sample of a study of blood T cell repertoires in COVID-19. Profiled with immunoSEQ multiplex PCR; TCRdb holds only in-frame clones, not every one. The table records a few hundred thousand clones, approximately 90% of them present only once. Material for sequencing was PBMCs or T cells enriched from blood (not recorded which). The receptor set was obtained from an older woman in a cohort exposed to, infected with or recovered from COVID-19 (not recorded which). Both conserved end residues are trimmed from each CDR3. The order of the fields is clone size, CDR3 length, V gene, J gene, CDR3 protein. A row's size may be missing; if present it is once, few, many or a size class.

>NA|12|TRBV28|TRBJ1-5
ASSLVRGQQPQH
>NA|10|TRBV29-1|TRBJ2-1
SVVALYNEQF
>NA|12|TRBV7-3|TRBJ2-1
ASSSTQQGNEQF
>NA|15|TRBV6-1|TRBJ2-1
ASSEVGRVSSYNEQF
>NA|13|TRBV11-3|TRBJ2-7
ASSPGQGVLDEQY
>NA|15|TRBV18|TRBJ1-4
ASSPLGSSGTNEKLF
>NA|12|TRBV28|TRBJ1-2
ASSSGGQVYGYT
>NA|10|TRBV3-1/TRBV3-2|TRBJ2-1
ASSQMEREQF
>NA|10|TRBV28|TRBJ1-2
ASPTVPYGYT
>NA|12|TRBV2|TRBJ2-7
ASSEQRSSYEQY
>NA|11|TRBV18|TRBJ2-5
ASSPGLAETQY
>NA|11|TRBV27|TRBJ2-3
ASSLYYADTQY
>once|15|TRBV5-1|TRBJ2-3
ASSLGLTGSSTDTQY
>NA|13|TRBV21-1|TRBJ1-2
ASSRKPGLNYGYT
>NA|10|TRBV6-5|TRBJ1-2
ASREGSYGYT
>NA|15|TRBV5-8|TRBJ2-3
ASRTGRTGPSTDTQY
>NA|12|TRBV24-1|TRBJ2-7
ATSRTGSSYEQY
>NA|14|TRBV6-2/TRBV6-3|TRBJ2-1
ASSYSGLGAYNEQF
>NA|12|TRBV7-2|TRBJ2-5
ASSFGRGEETQY
>NA|11|TRBV12-3/TRBV12-4|TRBJ1-1
ASSPDNYNAAF
>NA|14|TRBV28|TRBJ2-2
ASTAGRGARPGELF
>NA|10|TRBV28|TRBJ1-2
ASRGQVGGYT
>NA|14|TRBV2|TRBJ1-5
ASNGFNFYSNQPQH
>NA|13|TRBV28|TRBJ1-3
ASSSFRRSGNTIY
>NA|13|TRBV28|TRBJ2-3
ASSLGAGETDTQY
>NA|12|TRBV18|TRBJ2-3
ASSPEGGSDTQY
>NA|11|TRBV27|TRBJ2-2
ASTPRNTGELF
>NA|14|TRBV7-9|TRBJ2-5
ASTPTGTGFQETQY
>NA|13|TRBV27|TRBJ2-7
ASSLSSGQGKKQY
>NA|13|TRBV7-8|TRBJ1-5
ASSLAVGGNQPQH